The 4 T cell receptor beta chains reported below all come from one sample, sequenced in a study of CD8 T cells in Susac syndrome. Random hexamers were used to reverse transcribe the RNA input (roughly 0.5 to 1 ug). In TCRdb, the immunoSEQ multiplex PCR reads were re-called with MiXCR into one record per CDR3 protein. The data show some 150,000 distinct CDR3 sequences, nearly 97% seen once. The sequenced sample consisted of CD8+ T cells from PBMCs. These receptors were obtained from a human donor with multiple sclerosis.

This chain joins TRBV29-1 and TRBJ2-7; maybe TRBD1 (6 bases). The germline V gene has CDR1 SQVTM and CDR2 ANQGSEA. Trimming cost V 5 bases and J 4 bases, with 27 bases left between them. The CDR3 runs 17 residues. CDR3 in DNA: TGCAGCGTTTTCCGGGCAGGGGAAGGGGTTGGGTTGTACGAGCAGTACTTC. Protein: CSVFRAGEGVGLYEQYF.

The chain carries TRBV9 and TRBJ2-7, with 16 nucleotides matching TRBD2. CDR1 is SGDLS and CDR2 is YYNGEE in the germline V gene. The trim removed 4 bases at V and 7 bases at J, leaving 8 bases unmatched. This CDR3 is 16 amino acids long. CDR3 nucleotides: TGTGCCAGCAGCTTGGGACTAGCGGGGGGGCCGAGGGAGCAGTACTTC. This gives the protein CASSLGLAGGPREQYF. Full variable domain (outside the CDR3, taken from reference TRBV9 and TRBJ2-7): DSGVTQTPKHLITATGQRVTLRCSPRSGDLSVYWYQQSLDQGLQFLIQYYNGEERAKGNILERFSAQQFPDLHSELNLSSLELGDSALYFCASSLGLAGGPREQYFGPGTRLTVT.

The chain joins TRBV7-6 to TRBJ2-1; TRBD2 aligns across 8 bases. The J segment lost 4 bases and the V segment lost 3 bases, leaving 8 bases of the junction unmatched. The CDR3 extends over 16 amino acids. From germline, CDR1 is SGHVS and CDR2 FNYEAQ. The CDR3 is CASSFQLAELYNEQFF. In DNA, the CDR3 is TGTGCCAGCAGCTTCCAACTAGCGGAGCTATACAATGAGCAGTTCTTC.

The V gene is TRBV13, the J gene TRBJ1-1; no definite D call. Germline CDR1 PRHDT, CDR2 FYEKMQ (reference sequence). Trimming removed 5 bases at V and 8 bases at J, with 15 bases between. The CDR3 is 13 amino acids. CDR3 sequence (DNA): TGTGCCAGCAGCCTTTCCCCTCCGGACGAAGCTTTCTTT. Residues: CASSLSPPDEAFF.